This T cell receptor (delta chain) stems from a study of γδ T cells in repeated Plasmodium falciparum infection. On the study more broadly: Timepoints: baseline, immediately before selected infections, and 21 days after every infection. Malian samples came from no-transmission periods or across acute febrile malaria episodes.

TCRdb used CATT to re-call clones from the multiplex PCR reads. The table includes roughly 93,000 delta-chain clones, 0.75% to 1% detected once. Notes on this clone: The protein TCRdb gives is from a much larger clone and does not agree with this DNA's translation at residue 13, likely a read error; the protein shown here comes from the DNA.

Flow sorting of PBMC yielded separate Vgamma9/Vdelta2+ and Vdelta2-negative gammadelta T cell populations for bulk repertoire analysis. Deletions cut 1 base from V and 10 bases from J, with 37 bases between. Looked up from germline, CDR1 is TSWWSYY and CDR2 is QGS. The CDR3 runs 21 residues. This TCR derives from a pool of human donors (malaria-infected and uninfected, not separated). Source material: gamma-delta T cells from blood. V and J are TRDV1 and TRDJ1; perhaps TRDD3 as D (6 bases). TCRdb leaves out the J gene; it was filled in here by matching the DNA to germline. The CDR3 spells CALGERERLHSNEGELPGLIF. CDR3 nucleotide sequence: TGTGCTCTTGGGGAACGAGAGCGCCTACATTCGAACGAGGGGGAACTGCCCGGACTCATCTTT.